Sequencing of this T cell receptor beta chain was carried out in a study of graft-versus-host responses after intestinal transplantation. Profiling relied on immunoSEQ multiplex PCR, and the TCRdb table lists in-frame clones only, not all of them. The repertoire holds about 85,000 clones, with around 84% as singletons. Note on this clone: Its antigen is not known.

Germline CDR1 is SGDLS and CDR2 is YYNGEE. J lost 4 bases, V lost 0 bases, and 10 bases had no gene match. The CDR3 extends over 17 amino acids. Overall study findings and caveats: Clonal ratios of graft-versus-host to host-versus-graft in allografts were high for patients exhibiting graft-donor T cell macrochimerism.

The V gene is TRBV9, the J gene TRBJ2-1; 7 bases agree with TRBD2. Specimen: unstimulated CD4+ T cells sorted from spleen or lymph node cells, collected before intestinal transplant. The TCR sequence derives from a human donor who received an intestinal transplant. The CDR3, as DNA: TGTGCCAGCAGCGTAGGCTCTCAAGCGGGAAGGTACAATGAGCAGTTCTTC. This codes for CASSVGSQAGRYNEQFF.